This paragraph covers one T cell receptor (beta chain) sequence. This CDR3 region has 14 residues. The germline V gene has CDR1 MNHEY and CDR2 SVGAGI. Trimming shortened V by 8 bases and J by 7 bases, and 18 bases separated the two germline ends. These data come from a study of shared clonotypes between healthy human individuals. An assay was performed, and its level was deep. As processed by the authors: Filtering differed since immunoSEQ provided only junctions, with no quality scores. Assay: immunoSEQ multiplex PCR; the TCRdb copy retains only in-frame clones and omits some. Clone size and the V and J calls come from that table; the DNA yielded D and trimming. Altogether approximately 350,000 clones are present, roughly 96% being singletons, with the ten largest covering about 0.32%.

This receptor was obtained from a man in his thirties or forties in good health. The sample was memory CD8+ T cells sorted from blood. Subset specified: CD45RO+ cells pooled with CCR7-negative TemRA cells. The chain carries TRBV6-5 and TRBJ1-3; D is ambiguous. CDR3 sequence reads: CASARVRVANTIYF. The CDR3 DNA sequence: TGTGCCAGCGCCCGGGTCCGGGTGGCGAACACCATATATTTT.